The 5 T cell receptor beta chains below come from one sample, sequenced in a study of OX40 agonist ivuxolimab in advanced cancers. Clones were read by immunoSEQ multiplex PCR, and TCRdb kept only the in-frame ones, dropping some. Of about 17,000 clones detected, around 67% appear once; the ten largest clones hold 26%. The sequencing used CD4+ or CD8+ T cells sorted from blood, collected in a trial of the OX40 agonist ivuxolimab. These receptors were collected from an adult with an advanced solid tumor such as melanoma, head and neck, liver or kidney cancer.

J is TRBJ2-7 and V is TRBV6-1; D is unclear. V was trimmed by 7 bases and J by 0 bases, leaving 10 bases between them. This CDR3 is built from 13 residues. Germline V gene sequence: CDR1 MNHNS, CDR2 SASEGT. The CDR3 nucleotides are TGTGCCAGCACCCCGGCCCTCTCCTACGAGCAGTACTTC. It codes for CASTPALSYEQYF.

The chain uses TRBV18 and TRBJ2-7; 7 bases fit TRBD2. With V trimmed by 4 bases and J by 0 bases, 9 bases remained unmatched. CDR3 size: 16 residues. Germline V gives CDR1 KGHSH, CDR2 LQKENI. The CDR3 DNA reads as TGTGCCAGCTCACGTCTAGCGGATGAATTCTCCTACGAGCAGTACTTC. Protein sequence: CASSRLADEFSYEQYF.

In this sample, this clone turned up once. V and J are TRBV7-9 and TRBJ2-7; D is undetermined. V lost 4 bases, J lost 5 bases, and 12 bases lay in between. The CDR3 has 13 residues. Germline CDR1 reads SEHNR; CDR2 reads FQNEAQ (reference sequence). DNA of the CDR3: TGTGCCAGCAGCTCTCCCCACGTGAACGAGCAGTACTTC. As protein: CASSSPHVNEQYF. The variable domain in full, completed from reference TRBV7-9 and TRBJ2-7, reads DTGVSQNPRHKITKRGQNVTFRCDPISEHNRLYWYRQTLGQGPEFLTYFQNEAQLEKSRLLSDRFSAERPKGSFSTLEIQRTEQGDSAMYLCASSSPHVNEQYFGPGTRLTVT.

The V and J genes are TRBV2 and TRBJ2-7; D is possibly TRBD2 (8 bases). The germline gives CDR1 SNHLY, CDR2 FYNNEI. This CDR3 is built from 13 residues. Trimming removed 7 bases from V and 4 bases from J, with 14 bases in between. The CDR3 sequence is CASIREGQYEQYF. The CDR3 nucleotides are TGTGCCAGCATACGGGAGGGACAGTACGAGCAGTACTTC.

In DNA form, the CDR3 reads TGCGCCAGCAGCCAAGATCGGGGGGGCCGGAGGCAGTTCTTC. Its translation: CASSQDRGGRRQFF. The V gene is TRBV4-1, the J gene TRBJ2-1; 8 bases fit TRBD2. With V trimmed by 0 bases and J by 12 bases, 7 bases remained unmatched. CDR3 length equals 14 residues. Germline CDR1 reads MGHRA; CDR2 reads YSYEKL.